The TCR beta chain under discussion was sequenced for a study of spatial heterogeneity in lung cancer. Trimming left V 0 bases short and J 4 bases short, with 10 bases between. Germline CDR1 and CDR2: KGHSH and LQKENI. This CDR3 contains 14 residues. TCRdb used MiXCR to reprocess the 5' RACE reads, holding one entry per CDR3 protein. This sample has about 20,000 distinct CDR3 sequences; about 10% occur once, and the top ten carry under 25%. Stated time point: blood at routine non-recurrence follow-up after resection. The receptor was isolated from a male donor with early-stage non-small cell lung cancer. The source was PBMCs, collected at follow-up. J is TRBJ2-7 and V is TRBV18; D not resolved. CDR3 DNA: TGTGCCAGCTCACCACCGGTTCCCCATTACGAGCAGTACTTC. Amino acid sequence: CASSPPVPHYEQYF.